This TCR beta chain was observed in a study of regulatory T cells in long-lasting Graves disease. The germline gives CDR1 LGHNT, CDR2 FRNRAP. Trimming removed 2 bases from V and 0 bases from J, with 11 bases in between. This CDR3 region has 16 residues. Construction of the TCR beta libraries employed iRepertoire HTBI primers in conjunction with Arm-PCR of CDR3 regions. A single record per CDR3 protein comes from TCRdb applying MiXCR to the multiplex PCR reads. The table shows more than 650,000 distinct CDR3 sequences, with about 32% occurring only once. The time point was: persistent/refractory GD, antithyroid drugs over 5 years with positive TRAb. RNA from PBMCs was the source of the TCR library. Clinicians diagnosed Graves' disease using American Thyroid Association guidelines.

This TCR derives from a female donor with Graves disease. The J gene is TRBJ1-3, the V gene TRBV12-5; possible D gene TRBD1, 6 bases. The input for sequencing was peripheral blood mononuclear cells (PBMCs), taken when the disease was refractory, from a patient treated with antithyroid drugs. The CDR3 protein is CASGLNKGVSGNTIYF. The CDR3 coding sequence is TGTGCTAGTGGTTTGAATAAGGGGGTCTCTGGAAACACCATATATTTT.